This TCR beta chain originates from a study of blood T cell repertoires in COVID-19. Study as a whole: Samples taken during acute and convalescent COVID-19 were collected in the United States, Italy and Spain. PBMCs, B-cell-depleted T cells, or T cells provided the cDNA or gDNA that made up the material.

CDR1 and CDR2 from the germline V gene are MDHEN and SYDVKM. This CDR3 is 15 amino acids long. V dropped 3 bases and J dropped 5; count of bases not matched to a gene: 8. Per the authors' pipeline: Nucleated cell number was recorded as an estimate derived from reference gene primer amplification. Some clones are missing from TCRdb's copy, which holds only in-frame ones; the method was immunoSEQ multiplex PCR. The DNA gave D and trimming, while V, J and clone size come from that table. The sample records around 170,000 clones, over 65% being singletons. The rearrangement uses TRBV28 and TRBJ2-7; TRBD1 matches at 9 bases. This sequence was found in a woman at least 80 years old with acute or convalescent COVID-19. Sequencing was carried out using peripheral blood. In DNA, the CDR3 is TGTGCCAGCAGTTTGCCGGGACAGGGCACCAACGAGCAGTACTTC. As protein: CASSLPGQGTNEQYF.